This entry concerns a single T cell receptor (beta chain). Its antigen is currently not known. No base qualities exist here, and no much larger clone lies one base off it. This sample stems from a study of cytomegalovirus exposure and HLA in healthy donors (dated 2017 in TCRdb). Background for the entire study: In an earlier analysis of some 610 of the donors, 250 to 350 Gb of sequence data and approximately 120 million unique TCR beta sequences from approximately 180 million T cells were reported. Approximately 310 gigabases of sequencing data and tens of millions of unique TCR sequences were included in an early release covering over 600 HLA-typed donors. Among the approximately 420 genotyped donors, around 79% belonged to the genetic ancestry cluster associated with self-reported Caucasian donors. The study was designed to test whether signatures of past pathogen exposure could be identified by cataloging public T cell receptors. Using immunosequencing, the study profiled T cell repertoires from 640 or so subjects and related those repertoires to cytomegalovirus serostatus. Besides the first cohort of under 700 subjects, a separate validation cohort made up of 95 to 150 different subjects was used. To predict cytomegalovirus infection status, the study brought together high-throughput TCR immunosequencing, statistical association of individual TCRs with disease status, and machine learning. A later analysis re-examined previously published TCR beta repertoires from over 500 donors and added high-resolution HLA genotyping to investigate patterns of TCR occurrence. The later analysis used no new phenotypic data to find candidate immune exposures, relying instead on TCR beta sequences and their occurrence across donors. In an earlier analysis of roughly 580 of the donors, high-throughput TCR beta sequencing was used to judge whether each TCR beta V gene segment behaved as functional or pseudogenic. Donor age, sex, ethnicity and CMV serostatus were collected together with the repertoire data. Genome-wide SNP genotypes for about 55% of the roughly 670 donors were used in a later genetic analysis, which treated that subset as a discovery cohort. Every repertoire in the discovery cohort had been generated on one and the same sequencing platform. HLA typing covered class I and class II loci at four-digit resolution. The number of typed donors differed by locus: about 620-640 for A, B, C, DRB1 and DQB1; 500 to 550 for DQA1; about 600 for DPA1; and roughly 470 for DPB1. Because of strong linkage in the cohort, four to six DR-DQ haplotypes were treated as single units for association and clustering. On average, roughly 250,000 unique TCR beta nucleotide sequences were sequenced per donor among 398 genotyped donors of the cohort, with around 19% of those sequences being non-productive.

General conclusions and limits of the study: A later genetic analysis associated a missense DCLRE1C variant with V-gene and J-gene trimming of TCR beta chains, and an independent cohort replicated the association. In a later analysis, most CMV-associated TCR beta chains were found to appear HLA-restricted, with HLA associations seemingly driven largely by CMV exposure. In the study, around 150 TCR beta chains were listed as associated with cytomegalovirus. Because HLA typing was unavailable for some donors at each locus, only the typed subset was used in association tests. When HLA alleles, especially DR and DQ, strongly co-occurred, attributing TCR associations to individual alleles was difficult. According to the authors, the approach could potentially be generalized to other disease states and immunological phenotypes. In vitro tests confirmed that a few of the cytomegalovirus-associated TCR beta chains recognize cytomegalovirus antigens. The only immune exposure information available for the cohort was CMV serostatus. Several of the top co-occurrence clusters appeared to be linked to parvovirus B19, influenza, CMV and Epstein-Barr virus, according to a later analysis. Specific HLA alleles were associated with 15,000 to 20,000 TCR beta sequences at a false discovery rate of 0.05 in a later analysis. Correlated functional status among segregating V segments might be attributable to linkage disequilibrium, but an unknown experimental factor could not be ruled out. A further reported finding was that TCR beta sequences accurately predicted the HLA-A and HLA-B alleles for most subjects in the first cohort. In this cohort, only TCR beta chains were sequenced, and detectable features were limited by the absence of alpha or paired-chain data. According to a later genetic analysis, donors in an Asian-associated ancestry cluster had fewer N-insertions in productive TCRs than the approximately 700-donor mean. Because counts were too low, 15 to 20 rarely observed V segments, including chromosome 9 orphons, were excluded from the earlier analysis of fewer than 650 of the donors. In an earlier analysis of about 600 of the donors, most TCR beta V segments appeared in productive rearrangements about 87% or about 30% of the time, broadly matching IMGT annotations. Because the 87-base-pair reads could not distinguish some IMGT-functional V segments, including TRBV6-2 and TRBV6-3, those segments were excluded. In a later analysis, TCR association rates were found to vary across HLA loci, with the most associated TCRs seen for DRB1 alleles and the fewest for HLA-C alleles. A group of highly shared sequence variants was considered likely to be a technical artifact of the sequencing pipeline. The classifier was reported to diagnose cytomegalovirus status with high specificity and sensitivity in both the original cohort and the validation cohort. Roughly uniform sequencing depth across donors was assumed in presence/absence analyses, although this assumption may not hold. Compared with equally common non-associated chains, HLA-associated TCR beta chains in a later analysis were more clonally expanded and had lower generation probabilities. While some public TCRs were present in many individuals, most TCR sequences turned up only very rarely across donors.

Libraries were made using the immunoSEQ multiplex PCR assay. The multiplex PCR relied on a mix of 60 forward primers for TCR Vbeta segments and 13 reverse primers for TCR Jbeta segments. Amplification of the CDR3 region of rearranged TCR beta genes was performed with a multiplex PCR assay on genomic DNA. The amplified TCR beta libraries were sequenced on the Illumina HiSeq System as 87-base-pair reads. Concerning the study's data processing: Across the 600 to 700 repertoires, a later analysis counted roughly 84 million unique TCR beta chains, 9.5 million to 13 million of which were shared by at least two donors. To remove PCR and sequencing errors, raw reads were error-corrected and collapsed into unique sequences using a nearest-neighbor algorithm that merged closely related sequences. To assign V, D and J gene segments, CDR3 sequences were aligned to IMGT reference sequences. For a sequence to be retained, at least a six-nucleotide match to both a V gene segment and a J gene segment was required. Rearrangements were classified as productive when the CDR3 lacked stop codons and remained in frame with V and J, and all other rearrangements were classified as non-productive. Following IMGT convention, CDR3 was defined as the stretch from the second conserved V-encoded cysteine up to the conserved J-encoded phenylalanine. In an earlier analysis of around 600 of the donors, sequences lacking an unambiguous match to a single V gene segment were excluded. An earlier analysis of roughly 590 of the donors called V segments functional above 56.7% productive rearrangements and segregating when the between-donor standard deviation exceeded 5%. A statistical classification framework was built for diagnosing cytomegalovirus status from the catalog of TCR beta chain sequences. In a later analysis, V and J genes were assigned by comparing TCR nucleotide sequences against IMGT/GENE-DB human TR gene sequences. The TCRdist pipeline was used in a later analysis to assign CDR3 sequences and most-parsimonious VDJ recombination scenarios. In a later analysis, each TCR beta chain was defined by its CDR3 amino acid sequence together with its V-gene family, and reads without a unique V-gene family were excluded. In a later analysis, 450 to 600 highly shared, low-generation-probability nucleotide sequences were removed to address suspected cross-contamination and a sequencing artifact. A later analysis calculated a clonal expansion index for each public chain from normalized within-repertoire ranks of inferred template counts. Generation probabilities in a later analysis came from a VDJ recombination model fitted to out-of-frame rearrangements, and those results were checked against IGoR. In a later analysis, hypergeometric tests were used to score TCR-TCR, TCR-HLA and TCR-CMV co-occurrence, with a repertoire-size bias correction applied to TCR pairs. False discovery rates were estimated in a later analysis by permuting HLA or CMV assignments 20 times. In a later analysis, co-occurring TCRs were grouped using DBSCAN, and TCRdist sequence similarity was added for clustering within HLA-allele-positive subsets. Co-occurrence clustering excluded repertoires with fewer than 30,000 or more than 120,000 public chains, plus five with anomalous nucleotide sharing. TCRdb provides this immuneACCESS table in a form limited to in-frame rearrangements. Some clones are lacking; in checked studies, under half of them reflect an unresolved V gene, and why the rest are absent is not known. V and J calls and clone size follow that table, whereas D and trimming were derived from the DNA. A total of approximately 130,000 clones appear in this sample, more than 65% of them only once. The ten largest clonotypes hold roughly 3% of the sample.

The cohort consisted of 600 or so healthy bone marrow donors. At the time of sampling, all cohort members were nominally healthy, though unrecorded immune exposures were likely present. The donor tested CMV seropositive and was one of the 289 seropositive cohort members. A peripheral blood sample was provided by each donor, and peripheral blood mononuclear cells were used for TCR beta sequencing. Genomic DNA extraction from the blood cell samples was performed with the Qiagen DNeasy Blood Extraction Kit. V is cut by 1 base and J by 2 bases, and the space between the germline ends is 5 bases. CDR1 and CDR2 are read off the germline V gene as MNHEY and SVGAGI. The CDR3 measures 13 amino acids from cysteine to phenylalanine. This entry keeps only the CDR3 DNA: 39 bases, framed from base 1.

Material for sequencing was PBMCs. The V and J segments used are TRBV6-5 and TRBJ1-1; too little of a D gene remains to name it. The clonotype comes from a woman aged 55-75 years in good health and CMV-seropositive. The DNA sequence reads TGTGCCAGCAGTTACTTTAGTAACACTGAAGCTTTCTTT. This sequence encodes CASSYFSNTEAFF.